Sequencing of this TCR beta chain was carried out in a study of blood T cells in healthy people across ages. On the study more broadly: About one barcoded beta molecule was captured per two T cells (by template switching).

V shed 3 bases and J 4 bases; nucleotides not matched to a gene: 10. The germline V gene encodes CDR1 SGHAT and CDR2 FQNNGV. The CDR3 totals 16 residues. This clonotype was seen more than once but under ten times. The antigen remains undetermined. Study-wide points: Any changes in expanded clonotypes were possibly confounded, as donor CMV status remained unknown.

Combining a sample-barcoded 5' primer with a J-beta primer mix, a second PCR ran for about 7 to 11 cycles. One entry per CDR3 protein results from TCRdb running MiXCR on the 5' RACE reads. The table shows about 640,000 distinct CDR3 sequences, with roughly 50% occurring only once. Donors gave 8.5 to 10 milliliters of peripheral blood apiece. Isolation of PBMCs gave at least 6 million cells per sample. The rearrangement links TRBV11-2 to TRBJ1-1, with TRBD1 identical over 8 bases. Material: blood. This clonotype was sampled from a man aged 55 to 70 in good health. As DNA, the CDR3 is TGTGCCAGCAGCTTCCGGACAGGGACTTTGAGCACTGAAGCTTTCTTT. This codes for CASSFRTGTLSTEAFF.